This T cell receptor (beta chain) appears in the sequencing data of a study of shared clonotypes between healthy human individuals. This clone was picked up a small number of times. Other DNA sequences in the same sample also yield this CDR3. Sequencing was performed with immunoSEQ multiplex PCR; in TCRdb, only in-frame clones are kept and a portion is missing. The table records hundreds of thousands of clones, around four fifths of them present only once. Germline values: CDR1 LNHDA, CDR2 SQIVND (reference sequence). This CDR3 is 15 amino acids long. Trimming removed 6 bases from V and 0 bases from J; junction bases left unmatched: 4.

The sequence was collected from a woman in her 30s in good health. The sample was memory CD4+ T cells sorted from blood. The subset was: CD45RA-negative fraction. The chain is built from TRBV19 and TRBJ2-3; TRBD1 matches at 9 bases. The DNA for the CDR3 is TGTGCCAGTAGCCACAGGGGGCTCAGCACAGATACGCAGTATTTT. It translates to CASSHRGLSTDTQYF.